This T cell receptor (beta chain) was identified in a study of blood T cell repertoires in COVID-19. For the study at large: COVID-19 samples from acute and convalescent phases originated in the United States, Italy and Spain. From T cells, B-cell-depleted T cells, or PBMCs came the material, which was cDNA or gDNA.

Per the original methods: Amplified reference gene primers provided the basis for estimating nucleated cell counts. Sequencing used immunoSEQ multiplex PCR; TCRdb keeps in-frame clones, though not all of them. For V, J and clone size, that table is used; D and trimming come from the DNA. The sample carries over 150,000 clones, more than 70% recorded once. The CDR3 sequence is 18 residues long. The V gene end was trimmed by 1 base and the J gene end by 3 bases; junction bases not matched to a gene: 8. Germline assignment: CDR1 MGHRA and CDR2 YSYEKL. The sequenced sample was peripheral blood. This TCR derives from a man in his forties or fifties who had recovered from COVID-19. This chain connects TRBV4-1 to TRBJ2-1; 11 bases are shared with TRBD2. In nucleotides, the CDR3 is TGCGCCAGCAGCCAAGGGGTGGTAGCGGGAGGGAACTACAATGAGCAGTTCTTC. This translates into CASSQGVVAGGNYNEQFF.